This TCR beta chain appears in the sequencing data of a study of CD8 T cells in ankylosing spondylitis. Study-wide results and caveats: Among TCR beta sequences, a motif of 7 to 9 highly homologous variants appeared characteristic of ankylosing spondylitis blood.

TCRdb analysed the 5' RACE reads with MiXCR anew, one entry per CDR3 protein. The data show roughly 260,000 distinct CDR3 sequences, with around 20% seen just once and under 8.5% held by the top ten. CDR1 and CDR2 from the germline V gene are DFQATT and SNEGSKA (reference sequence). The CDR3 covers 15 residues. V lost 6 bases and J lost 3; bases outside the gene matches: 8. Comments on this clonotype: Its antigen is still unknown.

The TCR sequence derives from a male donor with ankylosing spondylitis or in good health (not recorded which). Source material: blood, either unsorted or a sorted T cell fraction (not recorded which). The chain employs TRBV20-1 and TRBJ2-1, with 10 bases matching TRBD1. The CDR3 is CSAVSGTGDYNEQFF. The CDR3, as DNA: TGCAGTGCCGTCTCCGGGACAGGGGACTACAATGAGCAGTTCTTC.